The sequence of this T cell receptor beta chain was determined in a study of T cell clonality in common variable immunodeficiency. This clone was recorded many times. The read ends 3 residues before the CDR3 terminus; that terminus is restored from the germline J gene. Clones were sequenced by immunoSEQ multiplex PCR, and TCRdb holds only the in-frame ones, with some missing. The sample was found to contain some 40,000 clones, and every one recurs. This CDR3 has 15 amino acids. The germline gives CDR1 SGHRS, CDR2 YFSETQ. With V trimmed by 3 bases and J by 4 bases, 7 bases remained unmatched. This TCR came from a person aged 18 to 75 in good health. The specimen was peripheral blood mononuclear cells. The genes are TRBV5-1 and TRBJ1-1, with 9 nucleotides matching TRBD1. CDR3 sequence: CASSSGQGLSTEAFF. Incomplete CDR3 DNA: TGCGCCAGCAGCTCGGGACAGGGTTTGAGCACTGAA. The variable domain in full, with the rest retrieved from reference TRBV5-1 and TRBJ1-1, is KAGVTQTPRYLIKTRGQQVTLSCSPISGHRSVSWYQQTPGQGLQFLFEYFSETQRNKGNFPGRFSGRQFSNSRSEMNVSTLELGDSALYLCASSSGQGLSTEAFFGQGTRLTVV.